This is a list of T cell receptor beta chains from one sample in a study of shared clonotypes between healthy human individuals. Profiled with immunoSEQ multiplex PCR; TCRdb holds only in-frame clones, not every one. The profile shows 600,000 or so clones, 85% to 95% of them singletons. Sequencing used naive CD8+ T cells sorted from blood. The receptors stem from a woman aged 25 to 39 in good health. Both conserved end residues are part of each CDR3. Fields, in order: J gene, V gene, CDR3 protein.

TRBJ2-7,TRBV21-1,CASALNPQGYEQYF
TRBJ1-1,TRBV27,CASSLSLKYNTEAFF
TRBJ2-3,TRBV5-4,CASSSGDSTDTQYF
TRBJ2-3,TRBV25-1,CASSFLGTDTQYF
TRBJ1-2,TRBV4-1,CASSPRQGDTDGYTF
TRBJ2-7,TRBV14,CASSPRLAGEHEQYF
TRBJ2-7,TRBV15,CATSRGQGEYEQYF
TRBJ1-2,TRBV5-4,CASSLAGQSANYGYTF
TRBJ1-1,TRBV27,CASSPFANTEAFF
TRBJ2-3,TRBV19,CASSTPAGGAKFLSRDTQYF
.,TRBV7-8,CASSLVAGDYEQYF
TRBJ2-5,TRBV7-9,CASSPGDSLGETQYF
TRBJ1-3,TRBV5-5,CASSFPGGDHTIYF
TRBJ2-1,TRBV6-7,CASSLPVTSTYNEQFF
TRBJ2-7,TRBV28,CASSFPGTLSYEQYF
TRBJ2-1,TRBV19,CASSWTRSRFDEQFF
TRBJ1-5,TRBV19,CASTISPGRNQPQHF
TRBJ1-1,TRBV28,CASSHRGMSTEAFF
TRBJ1-2,TRBV9,CASSDSQDSDSAGYTF
TRBJ2-5,TRBV5-6,CASTLGTSLETQYF
TRBJ1-5,TRBV28,CASSFGASHQPQHF
TRBJ1-4,TRBV7-9,CASSPTSGHRNEKLFF
TRBJ2-2,TRBV5-1,CASSLFLRYTGELFF
TRBJ2-7,TRBV6-6,CASNPTSGSSYEQYF
TRBJ2-3,TRBV11-3,CASSLGTDTQYF
TRBJ1-1,TRBV5-8,CASSWGQGVNTEAFF
TRBJ2-7,TRBV27,CASSIPPEQYF
TRBJ1-1,TRBV19,CASSTGQDTEAFF
TRBJ2-1,TRBV9,CASSAPSGSANNEQFF
TRBJ1-3,TRBV27,CASRGARSGNTIYF
TRBJ2-7,TRBV5-4,CASSVGLPGEQYF